This T cell receptor beta chain was documented in a study of blood T cell repertoires in COVID-19. Data came from immunoSEQ multiplex PCR; TCRdb stores just in-frame clones and leaves some out. The sample gives under 300,000 clones, 80% to 90% of which show up once; roughly 2.5% is in the top ten. Per germline, CDR1 SEHNR and CDR2 FQNEAQ (reference sequence). The CDR3 extends over 16 amino acids. V lost 5 bases and J lost 5, with 18 bases in between. Sequenced input: PBMCs or T cells enriched from blood (not recorded which). The chain carries TRBV7-9 and TRBJ1-4; a weak D match, TRBD1 (5 bases). This TCR was recovered from a woman aged 18-29 years who had recovered from COVID-19. CDR3 DNA sequence: TGTGCCAGCAGCCTAAACCTCGCAGGGATAAATGAAAAACTGTTTTTT. It specifies CASSLNLAGINEKLFF.